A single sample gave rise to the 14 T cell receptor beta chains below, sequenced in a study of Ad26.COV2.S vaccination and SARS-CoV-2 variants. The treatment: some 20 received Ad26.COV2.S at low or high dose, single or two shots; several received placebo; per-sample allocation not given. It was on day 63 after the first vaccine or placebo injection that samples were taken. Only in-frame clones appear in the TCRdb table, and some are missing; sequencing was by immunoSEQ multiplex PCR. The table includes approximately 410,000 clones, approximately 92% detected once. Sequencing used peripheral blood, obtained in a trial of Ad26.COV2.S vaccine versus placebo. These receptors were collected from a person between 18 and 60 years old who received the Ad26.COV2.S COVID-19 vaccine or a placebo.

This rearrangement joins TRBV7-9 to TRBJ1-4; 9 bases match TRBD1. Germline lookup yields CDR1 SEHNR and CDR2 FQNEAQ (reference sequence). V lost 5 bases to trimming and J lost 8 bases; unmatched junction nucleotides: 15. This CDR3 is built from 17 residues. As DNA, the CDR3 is TGTGCCAGCAGCCCGTCCCGGGACAGGGAACGAGAGGAAAAACTGTTTTTT. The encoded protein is CASSPSRDREREEKLFF.

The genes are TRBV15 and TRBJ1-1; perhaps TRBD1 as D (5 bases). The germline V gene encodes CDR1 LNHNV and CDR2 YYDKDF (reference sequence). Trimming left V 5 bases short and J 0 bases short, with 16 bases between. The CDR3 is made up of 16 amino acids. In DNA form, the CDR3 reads TGTGCCACCAGCTCCCGACAGTGGGGCATGAACACTGAAGCTTTCTTT. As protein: CATSSRQWGMNTEAFF. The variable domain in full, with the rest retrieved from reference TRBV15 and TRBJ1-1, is DAMVIQNPRYQVTQFGKPVTLSCSQTLNHNVMYWYQQKSSQAPKLLFHYYDKDFNNEADTPDNFQSRRPNTSFCFLDIRSPGLGDTAMYLCATSSRQWGMNTEAFFGQGTRLTVV.

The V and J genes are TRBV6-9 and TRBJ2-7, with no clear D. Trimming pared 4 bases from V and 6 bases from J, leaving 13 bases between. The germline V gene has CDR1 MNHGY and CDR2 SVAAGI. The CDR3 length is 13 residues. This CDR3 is CASSFSAVVEQYF. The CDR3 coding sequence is TGTGCCAGCAGTTTTTCGGCGGTAGTCGAGCAGTACTTC.

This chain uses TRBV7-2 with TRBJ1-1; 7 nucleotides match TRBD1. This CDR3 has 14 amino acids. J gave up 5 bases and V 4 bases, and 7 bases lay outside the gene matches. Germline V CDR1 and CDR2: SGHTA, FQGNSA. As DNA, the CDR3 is TGTGCCAGCAGCTACCTGACAGGGAATACTGAAGCTTTCTTT. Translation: CASSYLTGNTEAFF.

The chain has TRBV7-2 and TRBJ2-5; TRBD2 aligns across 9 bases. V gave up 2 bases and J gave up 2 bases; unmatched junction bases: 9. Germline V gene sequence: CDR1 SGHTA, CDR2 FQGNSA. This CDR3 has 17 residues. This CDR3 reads CASSLHLTSGAQETQYF. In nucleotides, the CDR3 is TGTGCCAGCAGCTTACACCTGACTAGCGGAGCACAAGAGACCCAGTACTTC.

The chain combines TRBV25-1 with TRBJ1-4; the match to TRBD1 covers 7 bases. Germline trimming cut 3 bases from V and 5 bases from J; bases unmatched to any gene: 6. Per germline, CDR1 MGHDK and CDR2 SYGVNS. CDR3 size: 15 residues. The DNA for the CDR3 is TGTGCCAGCAGTGAGTGGGACAGCCCGAATGAAAAACTGTTTTTT. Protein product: CASSEWDSPNEKLFF.

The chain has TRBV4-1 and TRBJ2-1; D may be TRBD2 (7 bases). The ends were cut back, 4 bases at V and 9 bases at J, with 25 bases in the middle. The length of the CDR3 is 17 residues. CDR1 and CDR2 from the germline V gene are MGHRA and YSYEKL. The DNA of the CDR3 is TGCGCCAGCAGCCCCCGGAATGCGCGAGGGGGGGCTACTGAGCAGTTCTTC. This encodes CASSPRNARGGATEQFF.

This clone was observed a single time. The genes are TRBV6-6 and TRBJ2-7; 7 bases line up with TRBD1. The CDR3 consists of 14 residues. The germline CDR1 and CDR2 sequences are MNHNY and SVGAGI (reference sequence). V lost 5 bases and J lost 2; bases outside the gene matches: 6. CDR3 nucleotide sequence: TGTGCCAGCAGTACGGGGCAGGGGGCCTACGAGCAGTACTTC. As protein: CASSTGQGAYEQYF.

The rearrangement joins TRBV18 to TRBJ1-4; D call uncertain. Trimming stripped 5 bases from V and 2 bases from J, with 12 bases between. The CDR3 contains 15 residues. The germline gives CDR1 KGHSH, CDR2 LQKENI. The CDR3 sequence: CASSTTSLTNEKLFF. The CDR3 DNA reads TGTGCCAGCTCAACCACTTCTCTCACTAATGAAAAACTGTTTTTT. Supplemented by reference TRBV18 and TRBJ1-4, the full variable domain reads NAGVMQNPRHLVRRRGQEARLRCSPMKGHSHVYWYRQLPEEGLKFMVYLQKENIIDESGMPKERFSAEFPKEGPSILRIQQVVRGDSAAYFCASSTTSLTNEKLFFGSGTQLSVL.

CDR3: CASRRQGQETQYF. The CDR3, as DNA: TGTGCCAGCCGACGACAGGGACAAGAGACCCAGTACTTC. V and J are TRBV11-2 and TRBJ2-5, with 7 bases identical to TRBD1. CDR3 length: 13 amino acids. Germline V gene lookup returns CDR1 SGHAT and CDR2 FQNNGV. The V segment lost 8 bases and the J segment 2 bases; nucleotides outside the gene matches: 5.

In DNA, the CDR3 is TGTGCCAGCAGCACCGGACTAGCGGTGGATGAGCAGTTCTTC. Residues: CASSTGLAVDEQFF. The chain uses TRBV27 and TRBJ2-1; 10 bases map to TRBD2. The CDR3 is made up of 14 amino acids. After removal of 6 bases from V and 8 bases from J, the junction contained 7 bases not matched to a gene. Germline V gene data show CDR1 as MNHEY and CDR2 as SMNVEV (reference sequence).

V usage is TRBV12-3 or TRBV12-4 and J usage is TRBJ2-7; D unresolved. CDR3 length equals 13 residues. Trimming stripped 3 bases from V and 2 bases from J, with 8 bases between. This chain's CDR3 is CASSFGVAYEQYF. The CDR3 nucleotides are TGTGCCAGCAGTTTTGGCGTTGCCTACGAGCAGTACTTC.

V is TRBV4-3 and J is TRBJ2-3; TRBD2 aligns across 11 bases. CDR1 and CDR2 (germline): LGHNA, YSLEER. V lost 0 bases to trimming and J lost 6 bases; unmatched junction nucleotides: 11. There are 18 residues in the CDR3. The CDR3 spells CASSQEGLAAPRWDTQYF. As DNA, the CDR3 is TGCGCCAGCAGCCAAGAGGGACTAGCGGCACCCCGGTGGGATACGCAGTATTTT.

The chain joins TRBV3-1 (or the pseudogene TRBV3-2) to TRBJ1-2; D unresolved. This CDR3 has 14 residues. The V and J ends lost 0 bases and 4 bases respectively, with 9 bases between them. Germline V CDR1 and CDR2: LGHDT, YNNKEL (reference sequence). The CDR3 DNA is TGTGCCAGCAGCCAAGAGTGGCAGATCTATGGCTACACCTTC. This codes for CASSQEWQIYGYTF.